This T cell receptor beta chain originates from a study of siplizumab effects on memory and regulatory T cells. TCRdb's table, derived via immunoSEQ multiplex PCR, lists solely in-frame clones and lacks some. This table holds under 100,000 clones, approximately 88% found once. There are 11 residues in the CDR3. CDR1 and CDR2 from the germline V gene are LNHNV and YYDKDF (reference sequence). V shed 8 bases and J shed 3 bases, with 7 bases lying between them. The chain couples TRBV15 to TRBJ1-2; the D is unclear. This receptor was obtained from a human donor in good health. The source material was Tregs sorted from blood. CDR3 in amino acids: CATRRDYGYTF. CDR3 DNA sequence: TGTGCCACCCGCCGCGACTATGGCTACACCTTC.